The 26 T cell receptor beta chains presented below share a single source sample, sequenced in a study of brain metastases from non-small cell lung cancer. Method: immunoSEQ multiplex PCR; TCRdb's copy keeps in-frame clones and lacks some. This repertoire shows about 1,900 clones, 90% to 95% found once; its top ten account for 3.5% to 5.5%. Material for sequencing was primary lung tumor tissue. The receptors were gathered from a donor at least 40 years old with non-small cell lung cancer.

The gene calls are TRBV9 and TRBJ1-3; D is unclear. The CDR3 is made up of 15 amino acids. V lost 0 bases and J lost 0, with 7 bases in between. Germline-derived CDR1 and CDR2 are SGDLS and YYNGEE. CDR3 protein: CASSVDSHSGNTIYF. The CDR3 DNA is TGTGCCAGCAGCGTAGACAGCCACTCTGGAAACACCATATATTTT.

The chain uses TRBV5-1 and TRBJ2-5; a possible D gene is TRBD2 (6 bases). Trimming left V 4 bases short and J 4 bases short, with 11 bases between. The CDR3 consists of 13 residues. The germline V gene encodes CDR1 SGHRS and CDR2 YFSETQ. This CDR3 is CASSPLRGETQYF. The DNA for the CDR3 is TGCGCCAGCAGCCCTCTGCGGGGAGAGACCCAGTACTTC.

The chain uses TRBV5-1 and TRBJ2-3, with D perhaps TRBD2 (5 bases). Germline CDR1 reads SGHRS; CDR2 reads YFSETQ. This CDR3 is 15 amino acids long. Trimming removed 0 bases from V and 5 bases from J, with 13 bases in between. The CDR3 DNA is TGCGCCAGCAGCTTGGCCCGAGACTACCAAGATACGCAGTATTTT. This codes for CASSLARDYQDTQYF. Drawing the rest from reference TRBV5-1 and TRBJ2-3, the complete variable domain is KAGVTQTPRYLIKTRGQQVTLSCSPISGHRSVSWYQQTPGQGLQFLFEYFSETQRNKGNFPGRFSGRQFSNSRSEMNVSTLELGDSALYLCASSLARDYQDTQYFGPGTRLTVL.

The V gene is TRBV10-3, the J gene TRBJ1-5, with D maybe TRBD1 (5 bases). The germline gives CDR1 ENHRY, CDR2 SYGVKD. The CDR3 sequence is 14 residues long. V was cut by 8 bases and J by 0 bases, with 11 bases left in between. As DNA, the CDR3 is TGTGCCATCCGGGGGGTGGATAGCAATCAGCCCCAGCATTTT. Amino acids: CAIRGVDSNQPQHF.

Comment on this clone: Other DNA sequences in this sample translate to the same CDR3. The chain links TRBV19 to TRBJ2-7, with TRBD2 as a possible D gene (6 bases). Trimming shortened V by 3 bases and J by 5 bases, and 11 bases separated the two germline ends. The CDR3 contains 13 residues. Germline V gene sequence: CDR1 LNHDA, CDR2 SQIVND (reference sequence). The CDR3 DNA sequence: TGTGCCAGTAGTATTGGCGGGGAGAACGAGCAGTACTTC. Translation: CASSIGGENEQYF.

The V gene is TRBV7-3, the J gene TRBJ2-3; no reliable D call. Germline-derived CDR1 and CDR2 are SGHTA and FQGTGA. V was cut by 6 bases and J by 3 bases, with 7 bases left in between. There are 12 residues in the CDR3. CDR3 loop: CASRQDTDTQYF. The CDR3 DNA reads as TGTGCCAGCAGACAAGATACAGATACGCAGTATTTT. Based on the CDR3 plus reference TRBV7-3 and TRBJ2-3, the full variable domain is GAGVSQTPSNKVTEKGKYVELRCDPISGHTALYWYRQSLGQGPEFLIYFQGTGAADDSGLPNDRFFAVRPEGSVSTLKIQRTERGDSAVYLCASRQDTDTQYFGPGTRLTVL.

In nucleotides, the CDR3 is TGCAGCGTTGGGGAAGGGTTCGGGGAGCTGTTTTTT. Its protein is CSVGEGFGELFF. The rearrangement joins TRBV29-1 to TRBJ2-2; D is unresolved. This CDR3 is 12 amino acids long. Germline-derived CDR1 and CDR2 are SQVTM and ANQGSEA. Trimming removed 4 bases at V and 7 bases at J, with 10 bases between.

CDR3 protein: CASSLTAGGELFF. CDR3 coding DNA: TGTGCCAGCAGCTTAACAGCGGGGGGGGAGCTGTTTTTT. This rearrangement joins TRBV7-2 to TRBJ2-2, with 7 bases fitting TRBD2. V was clipped by 2 bases and J by 8 bases; unmatched bases: 2. Germline V gives CDR1 SGHTA, CDR2 FQGNSA. The CDR3 is 13 residues long.

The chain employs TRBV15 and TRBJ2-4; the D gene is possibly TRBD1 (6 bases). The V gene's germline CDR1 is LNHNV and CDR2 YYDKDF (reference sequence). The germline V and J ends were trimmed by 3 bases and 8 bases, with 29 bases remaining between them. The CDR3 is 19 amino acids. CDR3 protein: CATSSPYPTREKSGDIQYF. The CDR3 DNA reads TGTGCCACCAGCAGCCCTTACCCGACCAGGGAGAAGTCAGGGGACATTCAGTACTTC.

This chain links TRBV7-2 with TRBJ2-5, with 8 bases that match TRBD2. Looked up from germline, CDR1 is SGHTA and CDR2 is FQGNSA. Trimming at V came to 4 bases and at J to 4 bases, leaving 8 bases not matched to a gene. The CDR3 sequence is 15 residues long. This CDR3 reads CASSSAGGAVETQYF. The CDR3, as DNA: TGTGCCAGCAGCTCAGCCGGGGGGGCAGTAGAGACCCAGTACTTC.

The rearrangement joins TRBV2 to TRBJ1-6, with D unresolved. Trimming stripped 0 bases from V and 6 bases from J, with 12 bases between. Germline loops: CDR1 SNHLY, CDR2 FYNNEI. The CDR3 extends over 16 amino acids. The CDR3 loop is CASSEALHPANSPLHF. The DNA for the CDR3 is TGTGCCAGCAGTGAAGCGCTACATCCGGCTAATTCACCCCTCCACTTT.

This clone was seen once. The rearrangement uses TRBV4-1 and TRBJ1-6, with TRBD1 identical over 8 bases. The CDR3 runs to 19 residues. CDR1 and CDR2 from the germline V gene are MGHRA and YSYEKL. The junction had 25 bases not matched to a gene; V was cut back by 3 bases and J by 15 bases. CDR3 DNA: TGCGCCAGCAGCCACCGGTTCTTAGGACAGGGCTCCTATAATTCATTCCTCCACTTT. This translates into CASSHRFLGQGSYNSFLHF.

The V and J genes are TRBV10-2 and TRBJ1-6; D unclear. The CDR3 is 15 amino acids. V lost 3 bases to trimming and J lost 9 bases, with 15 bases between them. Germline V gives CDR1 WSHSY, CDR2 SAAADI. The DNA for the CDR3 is TGCGCCAGCAGTGATGCGGGAGGTTTAGCTTCACCCCTCCACTTT. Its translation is CASSDAGGLASPLHF.

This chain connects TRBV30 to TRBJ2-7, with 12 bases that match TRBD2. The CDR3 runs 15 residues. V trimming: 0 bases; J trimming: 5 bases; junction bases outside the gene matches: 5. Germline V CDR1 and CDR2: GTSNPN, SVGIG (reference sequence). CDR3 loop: CAWSVPTSGGHEQYF. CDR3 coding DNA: TGTGCCTGGAGTGTACCGACTAGCGGGGGACACGAGCAGTACTTC.

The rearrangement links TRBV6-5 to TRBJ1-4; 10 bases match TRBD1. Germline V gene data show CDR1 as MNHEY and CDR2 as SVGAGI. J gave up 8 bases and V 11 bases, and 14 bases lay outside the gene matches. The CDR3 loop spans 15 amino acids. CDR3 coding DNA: TGTGCCGCGATGCCCGGGACAGGGGCTGACGAAAAACTGTTTTTT. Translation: CAAMPGTGADEKLFF.

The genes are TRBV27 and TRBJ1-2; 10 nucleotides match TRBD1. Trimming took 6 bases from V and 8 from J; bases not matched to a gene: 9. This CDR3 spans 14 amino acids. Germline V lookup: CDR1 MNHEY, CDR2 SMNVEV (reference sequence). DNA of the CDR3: TGTGCCAGCAGCCCCGGGACAGGGGCTGTAGGCTACACCTTC. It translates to CASSPGTGAVGYTF.

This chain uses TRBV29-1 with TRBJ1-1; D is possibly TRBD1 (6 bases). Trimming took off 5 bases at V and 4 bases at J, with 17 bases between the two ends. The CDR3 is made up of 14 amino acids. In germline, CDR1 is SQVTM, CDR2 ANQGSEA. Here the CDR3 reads CSVYQPRGATEAFF. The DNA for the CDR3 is TGCAGCGTTTATCAGCCGAGGGGGGCCACTGAAGCTTTCTTT.

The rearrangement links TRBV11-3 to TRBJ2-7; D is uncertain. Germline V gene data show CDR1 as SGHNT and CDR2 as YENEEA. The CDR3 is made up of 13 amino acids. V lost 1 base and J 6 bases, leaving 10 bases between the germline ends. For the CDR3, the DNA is TGTGCCAGCAGCTTAGTTTTGGAGACCGAGCAGTACTTC. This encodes CASSLVLETEQYF.

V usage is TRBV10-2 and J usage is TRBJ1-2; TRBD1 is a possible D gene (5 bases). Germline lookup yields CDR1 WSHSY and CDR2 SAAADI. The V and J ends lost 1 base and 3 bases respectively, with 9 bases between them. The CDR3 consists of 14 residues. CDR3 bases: TGCGCCAGCAGTGAGTTAGGGGCAGACTATGGCTACACCTTC. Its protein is CASSELGADYGYTF.

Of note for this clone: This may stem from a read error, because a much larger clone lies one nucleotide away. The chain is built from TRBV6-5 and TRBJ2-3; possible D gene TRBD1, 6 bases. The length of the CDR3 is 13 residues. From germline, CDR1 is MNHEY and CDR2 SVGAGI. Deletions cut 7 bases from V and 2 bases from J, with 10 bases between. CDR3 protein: CASKRGNTDTQYF. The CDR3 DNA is TGTGCCAGCAAGAGGGGGAACACAGATACGCAGTATTTT.

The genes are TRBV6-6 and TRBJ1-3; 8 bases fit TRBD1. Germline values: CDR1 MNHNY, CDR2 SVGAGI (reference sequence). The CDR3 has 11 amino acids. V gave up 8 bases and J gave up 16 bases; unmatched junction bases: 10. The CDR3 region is CASGRGRQYYF. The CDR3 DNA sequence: TGTGCCAGCGGCAGGGGGCGCCAATATTATTTT.

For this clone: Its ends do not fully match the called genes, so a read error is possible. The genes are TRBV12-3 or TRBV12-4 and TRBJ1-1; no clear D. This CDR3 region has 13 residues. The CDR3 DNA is TGTGCCAGCAGTCTAACACAGAACACTAAAGCTTTCTTT. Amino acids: CASSLTQNTKAFF.

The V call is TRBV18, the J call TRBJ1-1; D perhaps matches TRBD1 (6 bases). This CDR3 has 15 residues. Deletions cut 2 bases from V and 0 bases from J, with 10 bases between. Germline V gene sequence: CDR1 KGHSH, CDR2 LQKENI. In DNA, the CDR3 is TGTGCCAGCTCACCAAGGACAGAATTGAACACTGAAGCTTTCTTT. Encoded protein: CASSPRTELNTEAFF.

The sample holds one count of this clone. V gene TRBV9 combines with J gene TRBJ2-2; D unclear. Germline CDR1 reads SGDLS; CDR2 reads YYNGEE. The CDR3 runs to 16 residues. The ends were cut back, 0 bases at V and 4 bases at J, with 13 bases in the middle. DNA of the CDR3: TGTGCCAGCAGCGTAGTACAGCCTCCGGGCACCGGGGAGCTGTTTTTT. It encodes CASSVVQPPGTGELFF.

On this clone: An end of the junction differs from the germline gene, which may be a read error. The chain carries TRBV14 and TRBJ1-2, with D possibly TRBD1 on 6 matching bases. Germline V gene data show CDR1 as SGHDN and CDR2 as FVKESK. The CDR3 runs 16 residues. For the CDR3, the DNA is TGTACCAGCAGCCAAGTAACAGGGCGGGATAACTATGGCTACACCTTC. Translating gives CTSSQVTGRDNYGYTF.

The CDR3, as DNA: TGTGCCAGCATTACTACACGGACAGGGGGCGGGTCACCCCTCCACTTT. Amino acid sequence: CASITTRTGGGSPLHF. The V and J genes are TRBV2 and TRBJ1-6; 11 positions match TRBD1. V trimming: 7 bases; J trimming: 10 bases; junction bases outside the gene matches: 12. Looked up from germline, CDR1 is SNHLY and CDR2 is FYNNEI. This CDR3 is 16 amino acids long.